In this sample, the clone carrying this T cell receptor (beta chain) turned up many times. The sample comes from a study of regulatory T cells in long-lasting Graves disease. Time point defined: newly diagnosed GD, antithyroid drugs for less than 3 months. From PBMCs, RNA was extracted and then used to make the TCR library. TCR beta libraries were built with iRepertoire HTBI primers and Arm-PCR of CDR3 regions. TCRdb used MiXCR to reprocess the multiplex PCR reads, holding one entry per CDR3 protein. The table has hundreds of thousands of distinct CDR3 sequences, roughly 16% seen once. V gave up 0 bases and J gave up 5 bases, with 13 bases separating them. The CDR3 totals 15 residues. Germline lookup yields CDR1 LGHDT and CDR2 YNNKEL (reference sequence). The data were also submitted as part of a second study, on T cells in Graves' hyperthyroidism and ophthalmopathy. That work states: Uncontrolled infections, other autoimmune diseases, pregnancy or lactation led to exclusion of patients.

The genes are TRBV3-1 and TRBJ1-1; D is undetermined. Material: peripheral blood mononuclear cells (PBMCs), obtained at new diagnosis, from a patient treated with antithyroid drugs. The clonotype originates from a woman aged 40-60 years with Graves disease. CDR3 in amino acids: CASSQDQKLWTEAFF. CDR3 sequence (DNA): TGTGCCAGCAGCCAAGATCAGAAGTTGTGGACTGAAGCTTTCTTT.